This TCR beta chain was captured by sequencing in a study of human T cells and chemical hapten exposure. As to time point: patch test 2, 6 weeks after DPC sensitization. Treatment reported: therapeutic diphenylcyclopropenone sensitization with weekly scalp DPC. During construction of the library, unique molecular identifiers were attached to individual cDNA molecules for quantitative, reproducible TCR counting. MiXCR, run by TCRdb on the RACE reads, gives a single entry per CDR3 protein. The sample shows approximately 100,000 distinct CDR3 sequences, about a tenth of them seen only once. Sample: whole blood, taken in connection with sensitization to the hapten diphenylcyclopropenone (DPC). This TCR derives from a middle-aged woman with alopecia areata. Some clones in this sample may be carry-over from other donors' samples.

DNA for the CDR3: TGTGCCAGCAGTCCCACGGCTAGCGGGGCTGAGACCCAGTACTTC. Translation gives CASSPTASGAETQYF. The J gene is TRBJ2-5, the V gene TRBV27; 9 bases are a match to TRBD2. Germline V gene lookup returns CDR1 MNHEY and CDR2 SMNVEV (reference sequence). V shed 5 bases, J shed 5 bases, and the junction held 9 bases outside the gene matches. The CDR3 is 15 residues long.